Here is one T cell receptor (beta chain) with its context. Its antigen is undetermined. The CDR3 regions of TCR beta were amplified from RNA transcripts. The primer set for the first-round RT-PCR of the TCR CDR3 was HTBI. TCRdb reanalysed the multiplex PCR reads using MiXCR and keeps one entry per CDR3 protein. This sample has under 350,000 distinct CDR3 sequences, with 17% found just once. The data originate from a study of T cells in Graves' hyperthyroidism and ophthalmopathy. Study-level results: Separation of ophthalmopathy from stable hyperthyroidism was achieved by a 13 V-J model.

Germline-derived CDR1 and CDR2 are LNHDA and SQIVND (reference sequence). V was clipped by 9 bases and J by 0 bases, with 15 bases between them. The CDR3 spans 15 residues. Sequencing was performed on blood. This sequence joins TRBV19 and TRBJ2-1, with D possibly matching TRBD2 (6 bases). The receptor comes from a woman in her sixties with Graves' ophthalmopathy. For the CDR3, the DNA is TGTGCCAGCCGTAGCGGTTCCTCCTCCTACAATGAGCAGTTCTTC. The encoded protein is CASRSGSSSYNEQFF.